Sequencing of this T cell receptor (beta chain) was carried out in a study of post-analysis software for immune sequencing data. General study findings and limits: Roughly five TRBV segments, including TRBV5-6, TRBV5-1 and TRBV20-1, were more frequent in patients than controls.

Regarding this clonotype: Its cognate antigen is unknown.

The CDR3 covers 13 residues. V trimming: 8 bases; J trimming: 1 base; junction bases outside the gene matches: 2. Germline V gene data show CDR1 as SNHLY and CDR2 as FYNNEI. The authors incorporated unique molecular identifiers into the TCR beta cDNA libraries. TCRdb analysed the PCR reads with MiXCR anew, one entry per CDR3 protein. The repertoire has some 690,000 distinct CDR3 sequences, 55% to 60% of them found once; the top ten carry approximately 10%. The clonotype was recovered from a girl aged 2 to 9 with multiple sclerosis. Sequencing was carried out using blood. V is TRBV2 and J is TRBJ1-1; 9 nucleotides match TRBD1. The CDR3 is CASGQGTNTEAFF. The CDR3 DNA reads TGTGCCAGCGGACAGGGGACGAACACTGAAGCTTTCTTT.